Listed below are T cell receptor beta chains from one sample, sequenced in a study of T cells in Graves' hyperthyroidism and ophthalmopathy. TCRdb reprocessed the multiplex PCR reads with MiXCR, giving one entry per CDR3 protein. The profile shows about 620,000 distinct CDR3 sequences, roughly 15% of them singletons. The sample comprised blood. The receptors derive from a woman aged 25-40 years with Graves' hyperthyroidism. Each CDR3 is given with its conserved first and last residue. D genes are given only for firm matches. Clone size is shown for a subset of rows, as once, few, many or a class of expanded clone.

CDR3aa: CASAAPRRESIYGELFF
CDR3nt: TGTGCCAGCGCCGCCCCGCGGCGGGAGAGCATATACGGGGAGCTGTTTTTT
abundance: few
d_gene: TRBD2
j_gene: TRBJ2-2
v_gene: TRBV25-1

CDR3aa: CASSSSGVTYEQYF
CDR3nt: TGTGCCAGCAGCTCTAGCGGGGTCACCTACGAGCAGTACTTC
abundance: many
d_gene: TRBD2
j_gene: TRBJ2-7
v_gene: TRBV7-2

CDR3aa: CASSLALNQPQHF
CDR3nt: TGCGCCAGCAGCTTGGCCCTAAATCAGCCCCAGCATTTT
abundance: many
d_gene: -
j_gene: TRBJ1-5
v_gene: TRBV5-1

CDR3aa: CATSRRDTQYF
CDR3nt: TGTGCCACCAGCCGGCGGGATACGCAGTATTTT
abundance: -
d_gene: -
j_gene: TRBJ2-3
v_gene: TRBV24-1

CDR3aa: CASSRIPEVNTEAFF
CDR3nt: TGCGCCAGCAGCCGGATCCCGGAAGTTAACACTGAAGCTTTCTTT
abundance: many
d_gene: -
j_gene: TRBJ1-1
v_gene: TRBV5-1

CDR3aa: CASSLDREFGKLFF
CDR3nt: TGTGCCAGCAGTCTAGACAGGGAGTTCGGAAAACTGTTTTTT
abundance: many
d_gene: TRBD1
j_gene: TRBJ1-4
v_gene: TRBV12-3/TRBV12-4

CDR3aa: CASSLDLAGRGTGELFF
CDR3nt: TGTGCCAGCAGCTTAGATCTGGCGGGGAGGGGCACCGGGGAGCTGTTTTTT
abundance: -
d_gene: TRBD2
j_gene: TRBJ2-2
v_gene: TRBV7-2

CDR3aa: CASIASGIGNIQYF
CDR3nt: TGTGCCAGCATCGCAAGCGGGATTGGGAACATTCAGTACTTC
abundance: once
d_gene: TRBD2
j_gene: TRBJ2-4
v_gene: TRBV6-2/TRBV6-3

CDR3aa: CASSTIQQTQYF
CDR3nt: TGTGCCAGCAGCACGATCCAACAGACCCAGTACTTC
abundance: few
d_gene: -
j_gene: TRBJ2-5
v_gene: TRBV7-9

CDR3aa: CASSYYSGQAKNIQYF
CDR3nt: TGTGCCAGCAGTTACTATAGCGGACAAGCCAAAAACATTCAGTACTTC
abundance: many
d_gene: -
j_gene: TRBJ2-4
v_gene: TRBV6-2/TRBV6-3

CDR3aa: CASSQSFQNSPLHF
CDR3nt: TGTGCCAGCAGCCAATCGTTTCAAAATTCACCCCTCCACTTT
abundance: few
d_gene: -
j_gene: TRBJ1-6
v_gene: TRBV16

CDR3aa: CASRTSGGREQYF
CDR3nt: TGTGCCAGCAGAACCTCAGGGGGGAGAGAGCAGTACTTC
abundance: -
d_gene: -
j_gene: TRBJ2-7
v_gene: TRBV6-2/TRBV6-3

CDR3aa: CASERTNLNYGYTF
CDR3nt: TGTGCCAGCGAACGGACAAACCTTAACTATGGCTACACCTTC
abundance: many
d_gene: -
j_gene: TRBJ1-2
v_gene: TRBV28

CDR3aa: CAGIPPGRQDHYEQYF
CDR3nt: TGTGCCGGCATCCCACCGGGGAGACAGGACCACTACGAGCAGTACTTC
abundance: few
d_gene: -
j_gene: TRBJ2-7
v_gene: TRBV28

CDR3aa: CASSSSAGAVGELFF
CDR3nt: TGTGCCAGCAGCTCGTCAGCGGGAGCAGTCGGGGAGCTGTTTTTT
abundance: -
d_gene: TRBD2
j_gene: TRBJ2-2
v_gene: TRBV11-2

CDR3aa: CASGTSGGYEQYF
CDR3nt: TGTGCCAGCGGGACTAGCGGGGGGTACGAGCAGTACTTC
abundance: -
d_gene: TRBD2
j_gene: TRBJ2-7
v_gene: TRBV3-1

CDR3aa: CASTLPSGGQETQYF
CDR3nt: TGTGCCAGCACTTTACCTAGCGGGGGGCAAGAGACCCAGTACTTC
abundance: many
d_gene: TRBD2
j_gene: TRBJ2-5
v_gene: TRBV28

CDR3aa: CASSSLAGAMSEQYF
CDR3nt: TGTGCCAGCAGCTCTTTAGCGGGAGCGATGTCCGAGCAGTACTTC
abundance: many
d_gene: TRBD2
j_gene: TRBJ2-7
v_gene: TRBV7-8

CDR3aa: CASSQDFGLAGYEQFF
CDR3nt: TGTGCCAGCAGCCAAGATTTTGGACTAGCGGGATATGAGCAGTTCTTC
abundance: many
d_gene: TRBD2
j_gene: TRBJ2-1
v_gene: TRBV3-1

CDR3aa: CSARVGGPYNEQFF
CDR3nt: TGCAGTGCTAGAGTGGGAGGACCCTACAATGAGCAGTTCTTC
abundance: many
d_gene: -
j_gene: TRBJ2-1
v_gene: TRBV20-1

CDR3aa: CASSQDRGLAQPQHF
CDR3nt: TGCGCCAGCAGCCAAGACAGGGGGCTGGCTCAGCCCCAGCATTTT
abundance: -
d_gene: TRBD1
j_gene: TRBJ1-5
v_gene: TRBV4-3

CDR3aa: CAIGDGTSYEQYF
CDR3nt: TGTGCCATCGGAGACGGGACCAGCTACGAGCAGTACTTC
abundance: few
d_gene: -
j_gene: TRBJ2-7
v_gene: TRBV10-3

CDR3aa: CASSRLRESYNEQFF
CDR3nt: TGTGCCAGCAGCAGGCTGCGGGAGTCCTACAATGAGCAGTTCTTC
abundance: many
d_gene: TRBD2
j_gene: TRBJ2-1
v_gene: TRBV11-2

CDR3aa: CASTRRVPGGLNMNTEAFF
CDR3nt: TGTGCCAGCACCCGTCGGGTCCCAGGGGGCCTAAACATGAACACTGAAGCTTTCTTT
abundance: few
d_gene: TRBD1
j_gene: TRBJ1-1
v_gene: TRBV11-2

CDR3aa: CASSYRAGTPHYNEQFF
CDR3nt: TGTGCCAGCAGTTATCGCGCCGGGACACCTCACTACAATGAGCAGTTCTTC
abundance: -
d_gene: -
j_gene: TRBJ2-1
v_gene: TRBV6-6

CDR3aa: CSARVPYGYTF
CDR3nt: TGCAGTGCTAGAGTGCCCTATGGCTACACCTTC
abundance: few
d_gene: -
j_gene: TRBJ1-2
v_gene: TRBV20-1

CDR3aa: CASSVDPGTGFGDEQFF
CDR3nt: TGTGCCAGCAGCGTAGATCCCGGGACAGGGTTTGGTGATGAGCAGTTCTTC
abundance: -
d_gene: TRBD1
j_gene: TRBJ2-1
v_gene: TRBV5-1

CDR3aa: CSARDRPSSYTEAFF
CDR3nt: TGCAGTGCTAGAGATCGCCCCTCCTCCTACACTGAAGCTTTCTTT
abundance: many
d_gene: -
j_gene: TRBJ1-1
v_gene: TRBV20-1

CDR3aa: CASSRTSNQPQHF
CDR3nt: TGTGCCAGCTCACGTACTAGCAATCAGCCCCAGCATTTT
abundance: many
d_gene: -
j_gene: TRBJ1-5
v_gene: TRBV18

CDR3aa: CATRMGGATEAFF
CDR3nt: TGTGCCACCAGAATGGGGGGGGCAACTGAAGCTTTCTTT
abundance: -
d_gene: -
j_gene: TRBJ1-1
v_gene: TRBV6-4

CDR3aa: CSAPRAGTAYEQYF
CDR3nt: TGCAGTGCCCCCCGCGCCGGGACAGCCTACGAGCAGTACTTC
abundance: many
d_gene: TRBD1
j_gene: TRBJ2-7
v_gene: TRBV20-1

CDR3aa: CAWSLLGSTEAFF
CDR3nt: TGTGCCTGGAGCTTACTAGGGAGCACTGAAGCTTTCTTT
abundance: few
d_gene: -
j_gene: TRBJ1-1
v_gene: TRBV30

CDR3aa: CASSLLADSTDTQYF
CDR3nt: TGTGCCAGCAGTTTGTTAGCGGACTCCACAGATACGCAGTATTTT
abundance: few
d_gene: -
j_gene: TRBJ2-3
v_gene: TRBV28

CDR3aa: CAISEALTETQYF
CDR3nt: TGTGCCATCAGTGAGGCCCTAACGGAGACCCAGTACTTC
abundance: many
d_gene: -
j_gene: TRBJ2-5
v_gene: TRBV10-3

CDR3aa: CASSFPVSNQPQHF
CDR3nt: TGTGCCAGCAGTTTTCCCGTTAGCAATCAGCCCCAGCATTTT
abundance: many
d_gene: -
j_gene: TRBJ1-5
v_gene: TRBV28

CDR3aa: CATSDVLVQFF
CDR3nt: TGTGCCACCAGTGATGTTCTAGTTCAGTTCTTC
abundance: -
d_gene: -
j_gene: TRBJ2-1
v_gene: TRBV24-1

CDR3aa: CSASGQKETQYF
CDR3nt: TGCAGTGCCTCTGGACAGAAAGAGACCCAGTACTTC
abundance: many
d_gene: -
j_gene: TRBJ2-5
v_gene: TRBV20-1

CDR3aa: CASSSPIQGWTEAFF
CDR3nt: TGTGCCAGCAGCTCACCTATACAGGGGTGGACTGAAGCTTTCTTT
abundance: many
d_gene: TRBD1
j_gene: TRBJ1-1
v_gene: TRBV3-1

CDR3aa: CACSFGGTDTQYF
CDR3nt: TGTGCCTGCAGTTTTGGGGGTACAGATACGCAGTATTTT
abundance: few
d_gene: -
j_gene: TRBJ2-3
v_gene: TRBV27

CDR3aa: CAGGVDRRAFF
CDR3nt: TGTGCCGGGGGGGTGGACAGGCGGGCTTTCTTT
abundance: many
d_gene: TRBD1
j_gene: TRBJ1-1
v_gene: TRBV2

CDR3aa: CSVRGGSVSGNTIYF
CDR3nt: TGCAGTGTTAGGGGGGGGTCGGTTTCTGGAAACACCATATATTTT
abundance: few
d_gene: -
j_gene: TRBJ1-3
v_gene: TRBV29-1

CDR3aa: CASSLRRINEKLFF
CDR3nt: TGTGCCAGCAGTTTACGTCGGATTAATGAAAAACTGTTTTTT
abundance: few
d_gene: -
j_gene: TRBJ1-4
v_gene: TRBV27